One and the same sample provided the 32 T cell receptor beta chains below, sequenced in a study of human T cells and chemical hapten exposure. Time point here: pre-sensitization, week 0. Described treatment: therapeutic diphenylcyclopropenone sensitization with weekly scalp DPC. TCRdb recomputed calls from the RACE reads with MiXCR, one row per CDR3 protein. The data contain approximately 370,000 distinct CDR3 sequences, around 5.5% of them singletons. Sequencing was performed on whole blood, taken in connection with sensitization to the hapten diphenylcyclopropenone (DPC). These receptors came from a woman aged 18-29 years with alopecia areata. Some clones in this sample may be carry-over from other donors' samples.

J is TRBJ2-3 and V is TRBV12-3 or TRBV12-4; D is undetermined. This CDR3 is 14 amino acids long. V gave up 2 bases and J gave up 5 bases, with 11 bases separating them. This chain's CDR3 is CASSLIGFRDTQYF. CDR3 sequence (DNA): TGTGCCAGCAGTTTAATTGGTTTCAGAGATACGCAGTATTTT.

In its sample, this clonotype was seen a few times. This chain links TRBV4-3 with TRBJ1-6; the D is unclear. Deletions cut 4 bases from V and 7 bases from J, with 14 bases between. The CDR3 has 15 amino acids. Germline V gene lookup returns CDR1 LGHNA and CDR2 YSLEER. CDR3 nucleotide sequence: TGCGCCAGCAGCCGCATACATTCGGCCAATTCACCCCTCCACTTT. It translates to CASSRIHSANSPLHF.

This clonotype showed up many times. V and J are TRBV6-6 and TRBJ2-3; 11 bases are shared with TRBD2. The germline V gene encodes CDR1 MNHNY and CDR2 SVGAGI (reference sequence). The junction had 4 bases not matched to a gene; V was cut back by 5 bases and J by 3 bases. The CDR3 consists of 15 residues. The CDR3 sequence: CASSPWTSGTDTQYF. DNA for the CDR3: TGTGCCAGCAGTCCCTGGACTAGCGGGACAGATACGCAGTATTTT.

This chain uses TRBV27 with TRBJ1-5; 9 bases are shared with TRBD1. The V gene end was trimmed by 4 bases and the J gene end by 4 bases; junction bases not matched to a gene: 8. CDR1 and CDR2 (germline): MNHEY, SMNVEV (reference sequence). CDR3 length: 16 residues. The CDR3 loop is CASSSLRTGVNQPQHF. CDR3 sequence (DNA): TGTGCCAGCAGTTCCCTCAGGACAGGGGTGAATCAGCCCCAGCATTTT.

A few counts support this clonotype. The V and J genes are TRBV7-9 and TRBJ1-6, with no clear D. Per the germline V gene, CDR1 is SEHNR and CDR2 is FQNEAQ (reference sequence). Trimming took 11 bases from V and 7 from J, leaving 9 bases between them. The CDR3 length is 11 residues. The CDR3 DNA follows: TGTGCCCTGGGCGGAAATTCACCCCTCCACTTT. Translating it yields CALGGNSPLHF.

V usage is TRBV5-6 and J usage is TRBJ2-7, with TRBD1 matching over 7 bases. The germline V gene encodes CDR1 SGHDT and CDR2 YYEEEE. This CDR3 region has 17 residues. V was pared by 2 bases and J by 3 bases, with 14 bases of the junction left unmatched. Here the CDR3 DNA reads TGTGCCAGCAGCTTCCCCTCCCAGGGGGAGATGATCTACGAGCAGTACTTC. Translation: CASSFPSQGEMIYEQYF. Looking up the rest from reference TRBV5-6 and TRBJ2-7 gives the full variable domain: DAGVTQSPTHLIKTRGQQVTLRCSPKSGHDTVSWYQQALGQGPQFIFQYYEEEERQRGNFPDRFSGHQFPNYSSELNVNALLLGDSALYLCASSFPSQGEMIYEQYFGPGTRLTVT.

The genes are TRBV5-5 and TRBJ1-1; D is uncertain. Trimming cost V 2 bases and J 3 bases, with 8 bases left between them. This CDR3 spans 13 amino acids. Germline CDR1 reads SGHKS; CDR2 reads YYEKEE (reference sequence). The CDR3 reads CASSFSQYTEAFF. The CDR3 DNA is TGTGCCAGCAGCTTTTCACAATACACTGAAGCTTTCTTT.

The chain combines TRBV2 with TRBJ2-2; 7 nucleotides align to TRBD1. V trimming: 4 bases; J trimming: 3 bases; junction bases outside the gene matches: 5. CDR3 length: 15 amino acids. Germline V gene data show CDR1 as SNHLY and CDR2 as FYNNEI. For the CDR3, the DNA is TGTGCCAGCAGTGTAGAACAGGGGTACACCGGGGAGCTGTTTTTT. Its translation is CASSVEQGYTGELFF.

V usage is TRBV5-6 and J usage is TRBJ2-7; D not certain. The germline V gene encodes CDR1 SGHDT and CDR2 YYEEEE. Deletions cut 1 base from V and 2 bases from J, with 13 bases between. The CDR3 runs 15 residues. This chain's CDR3 is CASSLFVGSAYEQYF. DNA of the CDR3: TGTGCCAGCAGCTTGTTCGTAGGATCGGCCTACGAGCAGTACTTC.

The chain uses TRBV27 and TRBJ1-5; no clear D. In germline, CDR1 is MNHEY, CDR2 SMNVEV (reference sequence). V lost 2 bases and J 5 bases, leaving 16 bases between the germline ends. The CDR3 contains 16 residues. The CDR3 coding sequence is TGTGCCAGCAGTTTAAGGGCGGAATTGTCTGATCAGCCCCAGCATTTT. Translation gives CASSLRAELSDQPQHF.

The chain has TRBV27 and TRBJ2-3, with 7 bases lining up with TRBD2. Unmatched junction bases numbered 7, after V lost 0 bases and J lost 4 bases. Germline V gene data show CDR1 as MNHEY and CDR2 as SMNVEV (reference sequence). The CDR3 runs to 16 residues. The CDR3 region has the DNA TGTGCCAGCAGTTTATCCCGGAGCGGGGTCGCAGATACGCAGTATTTT. Protein product: CASSLSRSGVADTQYF.

This clonotype occurred a few times. The V and J genes are TRBV4-1 and TRBJ1-5; D is ambiguous. CDR3 length: 14 amino acids. The ends were cut back, 0 bases at V and 4 bases at J, with 7 bases in the middle. The germline gives CDR1 MGHRA, CDR2 YSYEKL. The CDR3 DNA reads TGCGCCAGCAGCCAAGACGGCCGGAATCAGCCCCAGCATTTT. Protein: CASSQDGRNQPQHF.

This chain links TRBV5-4 with TRBJ2-2; D gene ambiguous. CDR3 length: 15 amino acids. Per the germline V gene, CDR1 is SGHNT and CDR2 is YYREEE (reference sequence). The germline V and J ends were trimmed by 4 bases and 4 bases, with 14 bases remaining between them. CDR3: CASSPNNPSTGELFF. The CDR3 coding sequence is TGTGCCAGCAGCCCCAACAACCCTAGCACCGGGGAGCTGTTTTTT.

The table lists this clonotype with many counts. V usage is TRBV7-2 and J usage is TRBJ1-5; D gene unclear. The germline gives CDR1 SGHTA, CDR2 FQGNSA. Deletions cut 3 bases from V and 3 bases from J, with 12 bases between. This CDR3 region has 15 residues. This chain's CDR3 is CASSLGISDNQPQHF. CDR3 DNA: TGTGCCAGCAGCTTGGGAATATCGGACAATCAGCCCCAGCATTTT.

The rearrangement uses TRBV24-1 and TRBJ2-2, with D perhaps matching TRBD2 (6 bases). Trimming took 4 bases from V and 6 from J, leaving 11 bases between them. The CDR3 covers 14 residues. Looked up from germline, CDR1 is KGHDR and CDR2 is SFDVKD. The CDR3 DNA reads as TGTGCCACCAGTGACAGAAGGGAGGCCGGGGAGCTGTTTTTT. It translates to CATSDRREAGELFF.

This clonotype occurred many times. This sequence joins TRBV10-3 and TRBJ2-3; D remains ambiguous. Germline V lookup: CDR1 ENHRY, CDR2 SYGVKD. This CDR3 is 14 amino acids long. V gave up 6 bases and J gave up 4 bases, with 14 bases separating them. The chain's CDR3 is CAISYGSTPDTQYF. CDR3 coding DNA: TGTGCCATCAGCTACGGTTCCACCCCAGATACGCAGTATTTT.

This clonotype was observed a handful of times. The rearrangement joins TRBV28 to TRBJ1-1, with a tentative D call TRBD1 (6 bases). V gave up 1 base and J gave up 5 bases, with 8 bases separating them. The CDR3 is 13 residues long. From germline, CDR1 is MDHEN and CDR2 SYDVKM. The CDR3 spells CASSLYRETEAFF. As DNA, the CDR3 is TGTGCCAGCAGTTTATACAGGGAAACTGAAGCTTTCTTT.

This clonotype was counted a few times. The CDR3 DNA reads as TGTGCCAGCAGCCAAGAGGAGGAGAAAGCTGAAGCTTTCTTT. Amino acid sequence: CASSQEEEKAEAFF. The V and J genes are TRBV4-2 and TRBJ1-1; D not certain. The CDR3 length is 14 residues. The germline V gene has CDR1 LGHNA and CDR2 YNFKEQ. V dropped 0 bases and J dropped 6 bases, with 11 bases sitting between them.

Many counts were recorded for this clonotype. V usage is TRBV2 and J usage is TRBJ2-7; D ambiguous. Germline CDR1 is SNHLY and CDR2 is FYNNEI. V lost 1 base and J lost 3, with 13 bases in between. The CDR3 totals 15 residues. Here the CDR3 reads CASSEVDPQLYEQYF. The CDR3 DNA reads as TGTGCCAGCAGTGAAGTGGATCCCCAGCTCTACGAGCAGTACTTC.

Worth noting for this clonotype: The conserved phenylalanine or tryptophan is not found at the CDR3 terminus, so this likely reflects a read error. The rearrangement links TRBV20-1 to TRBJ1-4; D unresolved. The CDR3 spans 13 residues. V dropped 1 base and J dropped 8 bases, with 11 bases sitting between them. CDR1 is DFQATT and CDR2 is SNEGSKA in the germline V gene (reference sequence). DNA of the CDR3: TGCAGTGCTAGAGTGGCAGGTGGGGAAAAACTGTTTTAT. Protein sequence: CSARVAGGEKLFY.

V usage is TRBV10-3 and J usage is TRBJ2-7; D remains ambiguous. Trimming stripped 4 bases from V and 2 bases from J, with 9 bases between. CDR1 is ENHRY, CDR2 SYGVKD, per germline. The CDR3 consists of 13 residues. This CDR3 reads CAISGGIPYEQYF. In DNA form, the CDR3 reads TGTGCCATCAGTGGGGGAATTCCCTACGAGCAGTACTTC.

This clonotype has at least ten counts. Here the CDR3 reads CASSPGVDTQYF. As DNA, the CDR3 is TGTGCCAGCAGCCCAGGGGTCGATACGCAGTATTTT. V gene TRBV3-1 combines with J gene TRBJ2-3; D may be TRBD1 (6 bases). Germline V lookup: CDR1 LGHDT, CDR2 YNNKEL (reference sequence). The CDR3 covers 12 residues. With 4 bases removed from V and 6 bases from J, the gap between germline ends came to 8 bases.

This clonotype occurred a few times. The chain carries TRBV29-1 and TRBJ1-6; 7 bases are a match to TRBD1. Germline V gene data show CDR1 as SQVTM and CDR2 as ANQGSEA. The CDR3 runs to 15 residues. Unmatched junction bases numbered 10, after V lost 5 bases and J lost 6 bases. Written as DNA, the CDR3 is TGCAGCGTTAAACTTCGGGACAGTATTAATTCACCCCTCCACTTT. Residues: CSVKLRDSINSPLHF.

This clonotype was counted at least ten times. The rearrangement joins TRBV4-3 to TRBJ1-2; 8 positions match TRBD1. The V segment lost 0 bases and the J segment 3 bases; nucleotides outside the gene matches: 6. This CDR3 has 16 amino acids. Germline V gives CDR1 LGHNA, CDR2 YSLEER. CDR3 in DNA: TGCGCCAGCAGCCAAGACGGACAGGGAGGGTACTATGGCTACACCTTC. Translating it yields CASSQDGQGGYYGYTF.

This clonotype was found many times. The V gene is TRBV6-6, the J gene TRBJ1-5; D gene unclear. V gave up 5 bases and J gave up 7 bases, with 9 bases separating them. Germline-derived CDR1 and CDR2 are MNHNY and SVGAGI (reference sequence). This CDR3 is built from 12 residues. In nucleotides, the CDR3 is TGTGCCAGCAGTACCGGCAGGCAGCCCCAGCATTTT. It translates to CASSTGRQPQHF.

In its sample, this clonotype was seen many times. This chain uses TRBV20-1 with TRBJ1-5, with unresolved D. In germline, CDR1 is DFQATT, CDR2 SNEGSKA (reference sequence). The CDR3 is 16 residues long. The germline V and J ends were trimmed by 4 bases and 6 bases, with 22 bases remaining between them. The CDR3 region has the DNA TGCAGTGCTATCCACCGACTTAATATCCCGATTCAGCCCCAGCATTTT. It is translated as CSAIHRLNIPIQPQHF.

This clonotype was seen ten or more times. The chain employs TRBV6-2 or TRBV6-3 and TRBJ1-1; D is unclear. Per germline, CDR1 MNHEY and CDR2 SVGEGT. The V and J ends lost 0 bases and 4 bases respectively, with 9 bases between them. The CDR3 has 14 residues. This chain's CDR3 is CASSYSRFSTEAFF. CDR3 nucleotides: TGTGCCAGCAGTTACTCCCGGTTCAGCACTGAAGCTTTCTTT.

This clonotype was recorded many times. The chain couples TRBV6-1 to TRBJ2-3; 7 bases fit TRBD1. Looked up from germline, CDR1 is MNHNS and CDR2 is SASEGT. The ends lost 10 bases at V and 4 bases at J; junction bases unmatched: 11. The CDR3 extends over 14 amino acids. The CDR3 bases are TGTGCCATTAGAAACAGGGGATTGTCAGATACGCAGTATTTT. This encodes CAIRNRGLSDTQYF.

This clonotype was seen more than once but under ten times. V and J are TRBV10-3 and TRBJ2-3; 10 bases are shared with TRBD1. This CDR3 is built from 15 residues. Germline CDR1 and CDR2: ENHRY and SYGVKD. Trimming at V came to 4 bases and at J to 4 bases, leaving 5 bases not matched to a gene. CDR3 residues: CAISGRDRGPDTQYF. Here the CDR3 DNA reads TGTGCCATCAGTGGCCGGGACAGGGGACCAGATACGCAGTATTTT.

This clonotype occurred a few times. The chain employs TRBV7-2 and TRBJ1-5; no definite D call. The V end lost 5 bases, the J end lost 4 bases, and 12 bases lay between the germline ends. There are 14 residues in the CDR3. The germline V gene encodes CDR1 SGHTA and CDR2 FQGNSA. The chain's CDR3 is CASSPFTDNQPQHF. The DNA for the CDR3 is TGTGCCAGCAGCCCCTTTACCGATAATCAGCCCCAGCATTTT. Filled out from reference TRBV7-2 and TRBJ1-5, the complete variable domain reads GAGVSQSPSNKVTEKGKDVELRCDPISGHTALYWYRQSLGQGLEFLIYFQGNSAPDKSGLPSDRFSAERTGGSVSTLTIQRTQQEDSAVYLCASSPFTDNQPQHFGDGTRLSIL.

The rearrangement joins TRBV6-2 or TRBV6-3 to TRBJ2-7; D may be TRBD1 or TRBD2 (5 bases each). This CDR3 region has 15 residues. CDR1 and CDR2 from the germline V gene are MNHEY and SVGEGT. V lost 2 bases to trimming and J lost 2 bases, with 13 bases between them. CDR3 loop: CASSYGTGAAYEQYF. DNA of the CDR3: TGTGCCAGCAGTTACGGTACCGGGGCTGCCTACGAGCAGTACTTC.

This clonotype was counted many times. The gene calls are TRBV7-9 and TRBJ1-4, with 8 bases aligning to TRBD1. V was clipped by 5 bases and J by 8 bases; unmatched bases: 7. This CDR3 has 14 residues. CDR1 and CDR2 from the germline V gene are SEHNR and FQNEAQ (reference sequence). The CDR3 protein is CASSRQGIVEKLFF. In DNA form, the CDR3 reads TGTGCCAGCAGCCGACAGGGGATCGTAGAAAAACTGTTTTTT.